Sequencing of this T cell receptor beta chain was carried out in a study of cytomegalovirus exposure and HLA in healthy donors (dated by TCRdb to the late 2010s). Regarding the complete study: An earlier analysis of a few hundred of the donors reported 276 Gb of sequence data and 95 million to 130 million unique TCR beta sequences obtained from approximately 180 million T cells. The number of donors typed differed by locus, with 629-630 for A, B, C, DRB1 and DQB1, roughly 520 for DQA1, 606 for DPA1, and some 440 for DPB1. Rather than using new phenotypic data, the later analysis identified candidate immune exposures from TCR beta sequences and from how often those sequences occurred across donors. The study aimed to test whether cataloging public T cell receptors could reveal signatures of past pathogen exposure. Four or five DR-DQ haplotypes were treated as single units for association and clustering because of strong linkage in the cohort. Class I and class II HLA loci were covered by the typing at four-digit resolution. The study profiled the T cell repertoires of fewer than 850 subjects by immunosequencing and related them to cytomegalovirus serostatus. On average, approximately 250,000 unique TCR beta nucleotide sequences were sequenced per donor among fewer than 500 genotyped donors of the cohort, with approximately 18% of those sequences being non-productive. Donor age, sex, ethnicity and CMV serostatus were collected together with the repertoire data. A later analysis re-analyzed previously published TCR beta repertoires from 600 to 850 donors and added high-resolution HLA genotyping to study TCR occurrence patterns. A later genetic analysis used genome-wide SNP genotypes for about three fifths of the 666 donors, treating that subset as a discovery cohort. To decide whether each TCR beta V gene segment behaved as functional or pseudogenic, an earlier analysis of some 580 of the donors relied on high-throughput TCR beta sequencing. Of the approximately 400 genotyped donors, 65% to 90% fell in the genetic ancestry cluster associated with self-reported Caucasian donors. The study combined high-throughput TCR immunosequencing, statistical association of individual TCRs with disease status, and machine learning to predict cytomegalovirus infection status. An early release that covered approximately 600 HLA-typed donors contained about 300 gigabases of sequencing data and 75 million to 100 million unique TCR sequences. All discovery cohort repertoires had been generated on a single sequencing platform. A separate validation cohort of roughly 110 different subjects was used in addition to the roughly 700-subject first cohort.

Taken from the germline V gene, the CDR1 and CDR2 loops are KGHSH and LQKENI. From its cysteine to its phenylalanine, the CDR3 spans 15 amino acids. Only the CDR3 DNA stays, 45 bases, in frame from base 1. Trimmed from V: 3 bases; trimmed from J: 1 base; junction bases lacking a gene match: 4. A note on this clone: Its antigen is still unknown. Base qualities are not provided; no much larger clone lies one nucleotide away.

The cohort comprised 710 or so healthy bone marrow donors. At the time of sampling, all cohort members were nominally healthy, though unrecorded immune exposures were likely present. The donor tested CMV seropositive, placing the donor among the approximately 290 seropositive members of the cohort. Each donor provided a peripheral blood sample, and peripheral blood mononuclear cells were used for TCR beta sequencing. The Qiagen DNeasy Blood Extraction Kit was used to extract genomic DNA from the blood cell samples. What the work shows at the level of the full study, not this receptor alone: According to a later analysis, most CMV-associated TCR beta chains appeared to be HLA-restricted, and the HLA associations seemed to be driven largely by CMV exposure. Immune exposure information for the cohort was limited to CMV serostatus. In vitro tests confirmed that a few of the cytomegalovirus-associated TCR beta chains recognize cytomegalovirus antigens. V-gene and J-gene trimming of TCR beta chains was associated with a missense DCLRE1C variant in a later genetic analysis, and the association was replicated in an independent cohort. The presence/absence analyses assumed that sequencing depth was roughly uniform across donors, and that assumption may not be true. In a later analysis, several top co-occurrence clusters were reported to appear linked to parvovirus B19, influenza, CMV and Epstein-Barr virus. At a false discovery rate of 0.05, a later analysis linked around 17,000 TCR beta sequences to specific HLA alleles. A cluster of highly shared sequence variants was judged likely to be a technical artifact of the sequencing pipeline. Fewer than 20 rarely observed V segments, including chromosome 9 orphons, were excluded from the earlier analysis of almost 600 of the donors because counts were too low. A later analysis found that TCR association rates varied across HLA loci, with DRB1 alleles showing the most associated TCRs and HLA-C alleles the fewest. Correlated functional status among segregating V segments might reflect linkage disequilibrium, but an unknown experimental factor could not be ruled out. The classifier was reported to diagnose cytomegalovirus status with high specificity and sensitivity in both the original cohort and the validation cohort. In the study, approximately 160 TCR beta chains were listed as associated with cytomegalovirus. Because some donors lacked HLA typing at each locus, the association tests relied only on the typed subset. According to the authors, the approach could potentially be generalized to other disease states and immunological phenotypes. Some IMGT-functional V segments, including TRBV6-2 and TRBV6-3, could not be distinguished by the 87-base-pair reads and were therefore excluded. Strong co-occurrence of HLA alleles, especially DR and DQ, made assigning TCR associations to individual alleles difficult. Across donors, most TCR sequences were observed very rarely, whereas some public TCRs were present in many individuals. An earlier analysis of approximately 590 of the donors showed that most TCR beta V segments appeared in productive rearrangements either about 90% or about 30% of the time, which broadly matched IMGT annotations. A further reported finding was that TCR beta sequences accurately predicted the HLA-A and HLA-B alleles for most subjects in the first cohort. In a later analysis, HLA-associated TCR beta chains were found to be more clonally expanded and to have lower generation probabilities than equally common non-associated chains. Compared with the roughly 700-donor mean, donors in an Asian-associated ancestry cluster had fewer N-insertions in productive TCRs, according to a later genetic analysis. Only TCR beta chains were sequenced in this cohort, and the absence of alpha or paired-chain data limited detectable features.

The library was generated by the immunoSEQ multiplex PCR assay. For the multiplex PCR, a mixture combining 60 forward primers for TCR Vbeta segments and 13 reverse primers for TCR Jbeta segments was used. The CDR3 region of rearranged TCR beta genes was amplified from genomic DNA with a multiplex PCR assay. On the Illumina HiSeq System, the amplified TCR beta libraries were sequenced as 87-base-pair reads. Regarding the original processing steps: A later analysis counted about 80 million unique TCR beta chains across the 666 repertoires, and some 11 million of these chains were shared by at least two donors. Raw reads were error-corrected and collapsed into unique sequences by a nearest-neighbor algorithm in which closely related sequences were merged to remove PCR and sequencing errors. CDR3 sequences were aligned to IMGT reference sequences to assign V, D and J gene segments. For a sequence to be retained, at least a six-nucleotide match to both a V gene segment and a J gene segment was required. A rearrangement was called productive if the CDR3 had no stop codons and remained in frame with V and J, and every other rearrangement was called non-productive. Following IMGT convention, CDR3 was defined as the stretch from the second conserved V-encoded cysteine to the conserved J-encoded phenylalanine. In an earlier analysis of more than 550 of the donors, sequences lacking an unambiguous match to a single V gene segment were excluded. In an earlier analysis of several hundred of the donors, V segments were called functional above 56.7% productive rearrangements and were called segregating when the between-donor standard deviation exceeded 5%. A statistical classification framework was developed to diagnose cytomegalovirus status using the catalog of TCR beta chain sequences. In a later analysis, TCR nucleotide sequences were compared against IMGT/GENE-DB human TR gene sequences so that V and J genes could be assigned. The TCRdist pipeline was used in a later analysis to assign CDR3 sequences and most-parsimonious VDJ recombination scenarios. In a later analysis, each TCR beta chain was defined by its CDR3 amino acid sequence together with its V-gene family, and reads without a unique V-gene family were excluded. As a way to deal with suspected cross-contamination and a sequencing artifact, a later analysis dropped hundreds of nucleotide sequences that were highly shared and had low generation probability. In a later analysis, a clonal expansion index for each public chain was calculated from normalized within-repertoire ranks of inferred template counts. In a later analysis, generation probabilities were computed with a VDJ recombination model fitted to out-of-frame rearrangements, and the resulting probabilities were checked against IGoR. In a later analysis, hypergeometric tests were used to score TCR-TCR, TCR-HLA and TCR-CMV co-occurrence, with a repertoire-size bias correction applied to TCR pairs. A later analysis estimated false discovery rates by permuting HLA or CMV assignments 20 times. In a later analysis, co-occurring TCRs were grouped using DBSCAN, and TCRdist sequence similarity was added for clustering within HLA-allele-positive subsets. Repertoires with fewer than 30,000 or more than 120,000 public chains were left out of co-occurrence clustering, as were five repertoires with anomalous nucleotide sharing. In its TCRdb copy, this immuneACCESS table keeps in-frame sequences only and misses some clones. Where compared with another copy, unresolved V genes explain less than half of these, and the others have no known cause. V and J calls plus clone size are reproduced from that table; the DNA served to infer D and trimming. The sample table holds around 120,000 clones, of which approximately 72% were seen once. The ten largest clones add up to less than 9.5% of the sample.

The sequenced material came from PBMCs. The sequence derives from a woman aged 45-65 years in good health and CMV-seropositive. The chain is assembled from TRBV18 and TRBJ1-1, with 8 bases matching TRBD1. The nucleotide sequence is TGTGCCAGCTCACCGACCGGGACAGGGAACACTGAAGCTTTCTTT. Its product reads: CASSPTGTGNTEAFF.